This is a list of T cell receptor beta chains from one sample in a study of T-cell reconstitution after alpha-beta-depleted transplantation in children. TCRdb redid the calling of the PCR reads with MiXCR, one entry per CDR3 protein. This sample has under 850,000 distinct CDR3 sequences; around 13% occur once, and the top ten carry around 0.79%. The sample in question was PBMCs, obtained before TCRalphabeta/CD19-depleted stem cell transplant. These receptors came from a girl aged 2-10 years with congenital amegakaryocytic thrombocytopenia, due to receive a stem cell transplant. The CDR3 runs from the conserved cysteine through the conserved F or W. Fields, in order: V gene, D gene, J gene, clone size, CDR3 DNA, CDR3 protein. D genes are given only for firm matches. Rows may omit the clone size; those that give it use once, few, many or a size class.

TRBV20-1,TRBD2,TRBJ2-1,many,TGCAGTGCTAGGAGTACCGGCGCTAGCGGGACCTTGAGCTCCTACAATGAGCAGTTCTTC,CSARSTGASGTLSSYNEQFF
TRBV3-1,.,TRBJ2-7,.,TGTGCCAGCAGCCAAGGATTCCTACTAGTTGACGAGCAGTACTTC,CASSQGFLLVDEQYF
TRBV12-3/TRBV12-4,.,TRBJ1-6,many,TGTGCCAGCAGTTTTGCGACGAATAATTCACCCCTCCACTTT,CASSFATNNSPLHF
TRBV5-1,TRBD1,TRBJ2-4,many,TGCGCCAGCAGCTTGACCTCGGGACAGCCAATCAAAAACATTCAGTACTTC,CASSLTSGQPIKNIQYF
TRBV21-1,.,TRBJ2-1,few,TGTGCCAGCAGCACCCGACCCCGGGAGCAGTTCTTC,CASSTRPREQFF
TRBV11-2,.,TRBJ2-7,many,TGTGCCAGCAGCTTAGGGGTGGCCTACGAGCAGTACTTC,CASSLGVAYEQYF
TRBV25-1,.,TRBJ2-2,once,TGTGCCAGCAGCCCCGGGATCCTCCGGCCATGGGAGAGAAACACCGGGGAGCTGTTTTTT,CASSPGILRPWERNTGELFF
TRBV10-3,.,TRBJ2-5,.,TGTGCCATCAGTGACGTCTTAATCAATGGGGAGACCCAGTACTTC,CAISDVLINGETQYF
TRBV20-1,TRBD2,TRBJ2-5,few,TGCAGTGCTTATCCTCATAGCGGGAGGGCTGTAGAGACCCAGTACTTC,CSAYPHSGRAVETQYF
TRBV6-1,.,TRBJ2-3,.,TGTGCCAGCAGATTTCTAGCAGCCGATACGCAGTATTTT,CASRFLAADTQYF
TRBV4-1,.,TRBJ1-5,.,TGCGCCAGCAGCCAGGGTACAACGCCCCAGCATTTT,CASSQGTTPQHF
TRBV20-1,TRBD2,TRBJ2-4,few,TGCAGTGCTAGCCTAGTGGCGGGAGGTTATTCCAAAAACATTCAGTACTTC,CSASLVAGGYSKNIQYF
TRBV5-1,TRBD1,TRBJ2-5,many,TGCGCCAGCAGCTTGGCCTGGGGGACAGGGTTAGAGACCCAGTACTTC,CASSLAWGTGLETQYF
TRBV12-3/TRBV12-4,.,TRBJ2-5,many,TGTGCCAGCAGTTCCCTTTTGGGAGAGACCCAGTACTTC,CASSSLLGETQYF
TRBV11-1,TRBD2,TRBJ2-7,few,TGTGCCAGCAGCTGGGCGGGGGAATACGAGCAGTACTTC,CASSWAGEYEQYF
TRBV5-1,.,TRBJ2-3,.,TGCGCCAGCAAGATGGGTCCCGGTATCTCAGATACGCAGTATTTT,CASKMGPGISDTQYF
TRBV5-1,.,TRBJ2-1,.,TGCGCCAGCAGCTTCCAAGAGGGACCCAATGAGCAGTTCTTC,CASSFQEGPNEQFF
TRBV16,.,TRBJ1-1,once,TGTGCCAGCAGCCAATCTACCCGGACCGAGGACATCTTCTTT,CASSQSTRTEDIFF
TRBV20-1,.,TRBJ2-1,many,TGCAGTGCTCGAAGACTCAATGAGCAGTTCTTC,CSARRLNEQFF
TRBV18,.,TRBJ1-1,.,TGTGCCAGCTCATCAGGGACTTGGAAGAACACTGAAGCTTTCTTT,CASSSGTWKNTEAFF
TRBV30,.,TRBJ2-3,.,TGTGCCTGGAGAATCGGGGGAGATACGCAGTATTTT,CAWRIGGDTQYF
TRBV2,TRBD1,TRBJ2-7,.,TGTGCCAGCAGCCCGGGACAGGGATATTACTCCAGCTCCTACGAGCAGTACTTC,CASSPGQGYYSSSYEQYF
TRBV29-1,TRBD2,TRBJ2-1,many,TGCAGCGTTAAAGGTTGGACTAGCGGGAGAAAGTCCTACAATGAGCAGTTCTTC,CSVKGWTSGRKSYNEQFF
TRBV12-3/TRBV12-4,TRBD2,TRBJ2-1,many,TGTGCCAGTACACTAGCGGGTGAGCAGTTCTTC,CASTLAGEQFF
TRBV19,.,TRBJ1-4,.,TGTGCCAGTGGCAGTGTGTTGTTTGGTGAAAAACTGTTTTTT,CASGSVLFGEKLFF
TRBV28,.,TRBJ1-1,few,TGTGCCAGCAGTCTCAGGGACGATGAAGCTTTCTTT,CASSLRDDEAFF
TRBV7-2,.,TRBJ2-1,once,TGTGCCAGCAGCTTAGCTAGGCTGGTTTACAATGAGCAGTTCTTC,CASSLARLVYNEQFF
TRBV12-3/TRBV12-4,TRBD2,TRBJ2-1,.,TGTGCCAGCAGTCAGATAGCGGGAGGGATCTCCTACAATGAGCAGTTCTTC,CASSQIAGGISYNEQFF
TRBV12-3/TRBV12-4,.,TRBJ2-1,many,TGTGCCAGCAGAACTTATACCGCGGACAATGAGCAGTTCTTC,CASRTYTADNEQFF
TRBV20-1,.,TRBJ2-3,.,TGCAGTGCTACAGATCAAGGACTGCCCTACACAGATACGCAGTATTTT,CSATDQGLPYTDTQYF
TRBV20-1,TRBD1,TRBJ2-1,many,TGCAGTGCTAGAACAACAGGGGTAGACAATGAGCAGTTCTTC,CSARTTGVDNEQFF
TRBV15,TRBD1,TRBJ2-3,.,TGTGCCACCAGCTCCGGGACAGGGTGGAATACGCAGTATTTT,CATSSGTGWNTQYF
TRBV5-1,TRBD1,TRBJ2-7,.,TGCGCCAGCAGCTTGGGTCAGGGGGCGAAACACGAGCAGTACTTC,CASSLGQGAKHEQYF
TRBV7-8,.,TRBJ2-1,many,TGTGCCAGCAGCCCAGGGAGGCTCTTC,CASSPGRLF
TRBV6-2/TRBV6-3,.,TRBJ2-7,many,TGTGCCAGCACCACTAGCTCCTACTACGAGCAGTACTTC,CASTTSSYYEQYF
TRBV29-1,TRBD1,TRBJ1-2,many,TGCAGCGCCGGACAGGACGACTATGGCTACACCTTC,CSAGQDDYGYTF
TRBV10-2,.,TRBJ1-5,many,TGCGCCAGCAGTGAGATCCCCCAGCCCCAGCATTTT,CASSEIPQPQHF
TRBV18,.,TRBJ2-5,.,TGTGCCAGCTCACGAAAGGGGACACTTGATTTGCAGACCCAGTACTTC,CASSRKGTLDLQTQYF
TRBV10-3,.,TRBJ2-2,.,TGTGCCATCAGGGACGGGTCCGGGGAGCTGTTTTTT,CAIRDGSGELFF
TRBV10-2,TRBD2,TRBJ2-1,many,TGCGCCGGTAGCGGGAATGCCTACAATGAGCAGTTCTTC,CAGSGNAYNEQFF
TRBV6-1,.,TRBJ2-2,.,TGTGCCAGCTCTGGGTCCGTTAACACCGGGGAGCTGTTTTTT,CASSGSVNTGELFF
TRBV7-2,.,TRBJ1-5,.,TGTGCCAGCAGCCCCGGCTGGGATCAGCCCCAGCATTTT,CASSPGWDQPQHF
TRBV12-3/TRBV12-4,TRBD1,TRBJ2-7,many,TGTGCCAGCAGTCCACGGACAGGGGAAGGAGAGCAGTACTTC,CASSPRTGEGEQYF
TRBV7-8,TRBD1,TRBJ2-7,.,TGTGCCAGCAGCTTATCGGCCGGGACAGGGGGCTACGAGCAGTACTTC,CASSLSAGTGGYEQYF
TRBV28,TRBD1,TRBJ1-4,many,TGTGCCAGCAGTTTTGGGGGACAGGCTGGACTGTTTTTT,CASSFGGQAGLFF
TRBV20-1,TRBD2,TRBJ2-7,many,TGCAGTGCAAGACTAGCGGGTTCCTCCTACGAGCAGTACTTC,CSARLAGSSYEQYF
TRBV12-3/TRBV12-4,.,TRBJ1-2,many,TGTGCCAGCACTGAAGGGGGGCTAAATGGCTACACCTTC,CASTEGGLNGYTF
TRBV5-1,.,TRBJ2-1,.,TGCGCCAGCAGAACACAGGGCAGGTCTGAGCAGTTCTTC,CASRTQGRSEQFF
TRBV20-1,.,TRBJ2-7,.,TGCAGTGCTTTGGCCCCAGTCACCTACGAGCAGTACTTC,CSALAPVTYEQYF
TRBV10-1,.,TRBJ2-1,few,TGCGCCAGATGGACTCGAGCGTGTGCCTCCAATGAGCAGTTCTTC,CARWTRACASNEQFF
TRBV29-1,.,TRBJ2-1,.,TGCAGCGCCGGGTCCTACAATGAGCAGTTCTTC,CSAGSYNEQFF